This TCR beta chain was recovered during a study of blood T cells in healthy people across ages. The wider study: About one barcoded beta molecule per two T cells came from capture by template switching.

For the second PCR, which ran for about 6 to 11 cycles, a sample-barcoded 5' primer and a J-beta primer mix were used. TCRdb reprocessed the 5' RACE reads via MiXCR and lists one record per CDR3 protein. The sample contains roughly 560,000 distinct CDR3 sequences, 24% of which appear only once. There are a few counts of this clonotype. Its cognate antigen is unknown. V shed 0 bases and J shed 3 bases, with 12 bases lying between them. Germline CDR1 and CDR2: SGHDN and FVKESK. The CDR3 loop spans 16 amino acids. Study-wide results and limits: Roughly linear declines in TCR beta diversity per million T cells occurred with age. Strong correlation linked observed beta diversity and percent naive T cells.

The same data also went into a second study, on T cells of mothers and their children.

Sequenced material: blood. This TCR came from a boy aged 5-17 years in good health. The chain is built from TRBV14 and TRBJ2-1; D unclear. CDR3 DNA: TGTGCCAGCAGCCAAGATGCCGTTTACCTCTACAATGAGCAGTTCTTC. Translated, it gives CASSQDAVYLYNEQFF.